The T cell receptor (beta chain) described here comes from a study of blood T cell repertoires in COVID-19. Overall study: Whether acute or convalescent, the COVID-19 samples came from the United States, Italy and Spain.

Profiled with immunoSEQ multiplex PCR; TCRdb holds only in-frame clones, not every one. Here the sample spans a few hundred thousand clones, about 87% being singletons. Participants were aged about 18 to 100 years, lived in under 25 US areas, and enrolled virtually. The sequence derives from a man aged 25-45 years who had recovered from COVID-19. The sequenced material came from PBMCs or T cells enriched from blood (not recorded which).

CDR3 nucleotides: TGTGCCACCAGCAGAGATTTGGCCAACGAGCAGTACTTC. Amino acid sequence: CATSRDLANEQYF. V usage is TRBV15 and J usage is TRBJ2-7; D is unclear. The CDR3 has 13 residues. The V and J ends lost 0 bases and 5 bases respectively, with 8 bases between them. Germline V gene sequence: CDR1 LNHNV, CDR2 YYDKDF (reference sequence). Based on the CDR3 plus reference TRBV15 and TRBJ2-7, the full variable domain is DAMVIQNPRYQVTQFGKPVTLSCSQTLNHNVMYWYQQKSSQAPKLLFHYYDKDFNNEADTPDNFQSRRPNTSFCFLDIRSPGLGDTAMYLCATSRDLANEQYFGPGTRLTVT.